What follows is one T cell receptor (beta chain) and its context. Its cognate antigen is unknown. Assay: immunoSEQ multiplex PCR; the TCRdb copy retains only in-frame clones and omits some. The profile covers about 820,000 clones, with 80% to 95% appearing a single time and around 24% taken by the ten largest. Naive CD8 isolation took CD45RO-negative cells positively selected for CCR7 and excluded terminally differentiated effector memory CD45RA+ cells. Germline CDR1 is ENHRY and CDR2 is SYGVKD. Between the trimmed V and J ends, which lost 3 bases and 2 bases, there was a span of 11 bases. The CDR3 length is 14 residues. The sample is drawn from a study of shared clonotypes between healthy human individuals. Study results and limitations: Generation probability values for non-shared clonotypes were lower than those for clonotypes shared by all four donors.

This TCR was sampled from a man aged 25-45 years in good health. The sequencing input was naive CD8+ T cells sorted from blood. This chain connects TRBV10-3 to TRBJ2-7; D gene ambiguous. This chain's CDR3 is CAISDQWEPYEQYF. The DNA of the CDR3 is TGTGCCATCAGTGACCAATGGGAACCCTACGAGCAGTACTTC.